The source of this TCR beta chain is a study of blood T cell repertoires in COVID-19. Study details: The samples span acute and convalescent COVID-19 from the United States, Italy and Spain. Sources were T cells, B-cell-depleted T cells, or PBMCs; the material itself was cDNA or gDNA.

In the original processing: Using reference gene primer amplification, nucleated cell counts were estimated. The data were produced by immunoSEQ multiplex PCR, yet TCRdb's version contains in-frame clones alone and is incomplete. V and J calls plus clone size are reproduced from that table; the DNA served to infer D and trimming. Of a few hundred thousand clones listed, around 88% were seen once; the top ten hold under 3%. Trimming at V came to 4 bases and at J to 4 bases, leaving 22 bases not matched to a gene. This CDR3 contains 20 residues. Looked up from germline, CDR1 is SGHRS and CDR2 is YFSETQ.

The sample consisted of peripheral blood. This sequence joins TRBV5-1 and TRBJ2-1; 8 bases line up with TRBD2. The clonotype originates from a man between 45 and 60 years old with active or convalescent COVID-19. The CDR3 DNA is TGCGCCAGCAGCCCCCTGGGGGGCTCCACTAGCGGATTAGAATACAATGAGCAGTTCTTC. Its protein product is CASSPLGGSTSGLEYNEQFF. Based on the CDR3 plus reference TRBV5-1 and TRBJ2-1, the full variable domain is KAGVTQTPRYLIKTRGQQVTLSCSPISGHRSVSWYQQTPGQGLQFLFEYFSETQRNKGNFPGRFSGRQFSNSRSEMNVSTLELGDSALYLCASSPLGGSTSGLEYNEQFFGPGTRLTVL.